The present entry profiles one T cell receptor beta chain with its context. Its recognized antigen is unknown. No clone much larger than this one lies a single base away; base qualities are absent. Library preparation employed 5' RACE. Sequencing relied on an Illumina HiSeq 2500. The second PCR ran for about 6 to 12 cycles and used a J-beta primer mix along with a sample-barcoded 5' primer. A unique molecular identifier was introduced onto each TCR beta cDNA molecule by a template-switch 5' adaptor carrying 12 random nucleotides. At least 3 million CDR3-containing paired-end reads were obtained from each sample. First-strand cDNA synthesis was performed from all RNA using the Mint cDNA synthesis kit, with priming by a TRBC-specific oligonucleotide. Following uracil-DNA glycosylase treatment, a first 18-cycle PCR with universal primers M1SS and BC2_uni_R was performed on all cDNA. The paper's processing steps were these. Each sample was normalized by randomly selecting 1 million high-quality reads, each carrying a distinct molecular identifier. Instead of being binned into consensus sequences, reads that shared molecular identifiers were thrown out. MiTCR, set to a Q25 quality threshold and the strictest error-elimination algorithm, was used for CDR3 identification, clonotype clustering and error correction. A nonparametric unseen species model with Euler transformation was used to estimate a lower bound on total TCR beta diversity. The raw public reads went through TCRdb reprocessing: fastp at Q25, MiXCR clone calling, in-frame beta chains kept. Duplicate CDR3 protein sequences are folded into a single record with the most common DNA and genes. These V and J calls are TCRdb output, not the study's own analysis. Present in this sample are roughly 1,500,000 distinct CDR3 sequences, 40% to 50% of which were seen just once. The leading ten clones occupy 7.9% of the sample.

Between the V and J ends, shortened by 10 bases and 2 bases respectively, the junction contains 15 bases. From the cysteine through the phenylalanine, the CDR3 covers 13 amino acids. The entry retains the CDR3 DNA only, 39 bases that are in frame from base 1. CDR1 MNHEY and CDR2 SVGEGT were looked up in the germline V gene. The data stem from a study of blood T cells in healthy people across ages (dated by TCRdb to 2015 to 2017). Notes on the research overall: In model experiments, template switching captured roughly one uniquely barcoded TCR beta cDNA molecule for every two T cells. Using deep sequencing normalized with unique cDNA molecular identifiers, the study measured how TCR beta repertoire diversity changes with age. Donors were grouped into four age groups: young (average roughly 17 years), middle-aged (under 40), aged (around 60) and long-lived (approximately 78). To avoid experimental bias, donors of different ages were distributed randomly across sequencing lanes. The study analyzed two additional independent replicas of 1 million unique cDNA reads from the same blood draw for two donors, one aged 18 to 30 and one aged 80 or older.

Systemically healthy Caucasian individuals from Russia, over 30 in total and aged about 6 to 95 years, were included as donors. Each donor gave ten milliliters of peripheral blood, drawn into EDTA-treated Vacutainer tubes. Ficoll-Paque density-gradient centrifugation was used to isolate PBMCs, with at least 6.5 million obtained per sample. Total RNA was extracted from PBMCs with Trizol reagent, with at least 6 micrograms obtained per sample. For every donor, an aliquot of PBMCs went through flow cytometry to measure the percentages of naive CD45RAhigh/CD27high T cells. Here is what the overall study found, with its caveats: Donor CMV infection status was unknown, potentially confounding age-related changes in expanded clonotypes. Conclusive comparison of naive and antigen-experienced compartments was prevented by the profiling of bulk unsorted PBMCs. Total diversity estimates from one million sequenced T cells were considered lower bounds and underestimates. Compared with the aged group, more naive CD4+ T cells, fewer expanded clones and increased TCR diversity were shown by the long-lived group, suggesting age selection. As age increased, observed TCR beta diversity per million T cells dropped in a roughly linear way, and a significant reduction was already evident by age 40. Observed TCR beta diversity correlated strongly with the percentage of naive T cells measured by flow cytometry.

The rearrangement combines TRBV6-2 or TRBV6-3 with TRBJ2-7; the D segment could be TRBD1, given 5 matching bases. The sample consisted of blood. This clonotype was sampled from a woman between 18 and 29 years old in good health. This receptor carries the CDR3 CATRLGLAYEQYF. The nucleotide sequence is given as TGTGCCACAAGGCTGGGGCTGGCCTACGAGCAGTACTTC.